Shown below are 10 T cell receptor beta chains from a single sample sequenced in a study of control samples from healthy donors and cancer patients. TCRdb's table, derived via immunoSEQ multiplex PCR, lists solely in-frame clones and lacks some. This repertoire shows 130,000 to 150,000 clones, 89% found once; its top ten account for around 4.6%. The sequencing input was blood. These receptors all stem from a man aged 25-45 years in good health.

The J gene is TRBJ2-7, the V gene TRBV5-4; 8 bases map to TRBD2. The CDR3 runs to 15 residues. J gave up 6 bases and V 0 bases, and 8 bases lay outside the gene matches. Germline values: CDR1 SGHNT, CDR2 YYREEE (reference sequence). The CDR3 coding sequence is TGTGCCAGCAGCTTGGATAGCGGGACCTTTTCCGAGCAGTACTTC. Its protein is CASSLDSGTFSEQYF.

V usage is TRBV6-5 and J usage is TRBJ1-4; D uncertain. The V and J ends lost 6 bases and 8 bases respectively, with 19 bases between them. Germline CDR1 MNHEY, CDR2 SVGAGI. The CDR3 consists of 15 residues. The CDR3 reads CASSPLPPGREKLFF. The CDR3 nucleotides are TGTGCCAGCAGCCCCCTCCCCCCGGGGAGGGAAAAACTGTTTTTT.

The chain joins TRBV30 to TRBJ2-1, with D possibly TRBD2 on 6 matching bases. Trimming pared 4 bases from V and 2 bases from J, leaving 12 bases between. The CDR3 spans 14 residues. CDR1 is GTSNPN and CDR2 is SVGIG in the germline V gene (reference sequence). This chain's CDR3 is CAWNGEVAYNEQFF. CDR3 nucleotides: TGTGCCTGGAACGGGGAGGTCGCCTACAATGAGCAGTTCTTC.

This chain connects TRBV7-3 to TRBJ2-7; the D call may be TRBD1 or TRBD2 (5 bases each). With 5 bases removed from V and 6 bases from J, the gap between germline ends came to 11 bases. In germline, CDR1 is SGHTA, CDR2 FQGTGA. The CDR3 is made up of 12 amino acids. Here the CDR3 reads CASSPRGGEQYF. As DNA, the CDR3 is TGTGCCAGCAGCCCCCGGGGCGGCGAGCAGTACTTC.

V and J are TRBV3-1 (or the pseudogene TRBV3-2) and TRBJ2-1, with TRBD2 matching 10 bases. Germline trimming cut 0 bases from V and 8 bases from J; bases unmatched to any gene: 7. Germline CDR1 LGHDT, CDR2 YNNKEL (reference sequence). This CDR3 contains 16 residues. CDR3 loop: CASSQDVSGRFYEQFF. In DNA form, the CDR3 reads TGTGCCAGCAGCCAAGATGTTAGCGGGAGGTTCTATGAGCAGTTCTTC.

The chain joins TRBV6-4 to TRBJ1-1, with D perhaps TRBD1 (5 bases). This CDR3 has 13 residues. Germline V gene data show CDR1 as MRHNA and CDR2 as SNTAGT. V lost 6 bases to trimming and J lost 1 base, with 9 bases between them. CDR3 DNA: TGTGCCAGCAGCCAGGGAGAGAACACTGAAGCTTTCTTT. Translation gives CASSQGENTEAFF.

V and J are TRBV19 and TRBJ1-5; the D gene is possibly TRBD1 (5 bases). Trimming took off 8 bases at V and 0 bases at J, with 11 bases between the two ends. Germline values: CDR1 LNHDA, CDR2 SQIVND (reference sequence). This CDR3 contains 14 residues. Written as DNA, the CDR3 is TGTGCCAGTCAAGACAGTTATAGCAATCAGCCCCAGCATTTT. Its protein is CASQDSYSNQPQHF.

This clone was counted once. This sequence joins TRBV18 and TRBJ2-7; 7 nucleotides match TRBD1. V gave up 4 bases and J gave up 3 bases; unmatched junction bases: 6. This CDR3 spans 14 amino acids. Germline V gene sequence: CDR1 KGHSH, CDR2 LQKENI. Here the CDR3 DNA reads TGTGCCAGCTCACGACAGGGCTTGGGCTACGAGCAGTACTTC. Amino acids: CASSRQGLGYEQYF.

CDR3 sequence reads: CSVEPLGQNYEQYF. In DNA, the CDR3 is TGCAGCGTTGAACCTCTGGGACAGAACTACGAGCAGTACTTC. The rearrangement uses TRBV29-1 and TRBJ2-7, with 7 bases identical to TRBD1. Germline lookup yields CDR1 SQVTM and CDR2 ANQGSEA. The CDR3 totals 14 residues. The V segment lost 2 bases and the J segment 3 bases; nucleotides outside the gene matches: 7.

This clone was recorded a few times. The genes are TRBV5-6 and TRBJ2-7; 8 bases align to TRBD1. From germline, CDR1 is SGHDT and CDR2 YYEEEE. Trimming at V came to 6 bases and at J to 4 bases, leaving 9 bases not matched to a gene. This CDR3 is built from 14 residues. CDR3 residues: CASTRDRRIYEQYF. The CDR3 coding sequence is TGTGCCAGCACCCGGGACAGGAGGATATACGAGCAGTACTTC.